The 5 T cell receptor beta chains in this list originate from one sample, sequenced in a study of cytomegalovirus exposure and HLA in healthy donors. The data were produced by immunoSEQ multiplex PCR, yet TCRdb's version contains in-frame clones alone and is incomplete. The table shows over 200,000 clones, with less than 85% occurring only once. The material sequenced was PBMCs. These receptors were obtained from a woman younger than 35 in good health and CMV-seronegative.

The CDR3 bases are TGTGCCAGCAGTTCCAACCTCTTCAATGAGCAGTTCTTC. The encoded protein is CASSSNLFNEQFF. The chain is built from TRBV27 and TRBJ2-1; unclear D gene. Trimming pared 4 bases from V and 6 bases from J, leaving 10 bases between. The germline V gene encodes CDR1 MNHEY and CDR2 SMNVEV (reference sequence). This CDR3 comprises 13 residues.

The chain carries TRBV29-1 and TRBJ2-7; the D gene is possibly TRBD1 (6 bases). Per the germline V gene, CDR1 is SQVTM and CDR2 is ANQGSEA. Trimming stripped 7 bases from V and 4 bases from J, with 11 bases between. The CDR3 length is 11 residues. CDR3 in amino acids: CSAGTRYEQYF. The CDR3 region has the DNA TGCAGCGCCGGGACACGATACGAGCAGTACTTC.

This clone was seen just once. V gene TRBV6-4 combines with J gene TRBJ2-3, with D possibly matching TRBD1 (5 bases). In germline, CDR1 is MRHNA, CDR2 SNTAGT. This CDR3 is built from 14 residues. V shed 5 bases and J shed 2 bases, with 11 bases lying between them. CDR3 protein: CASSRGEPTDTQYF. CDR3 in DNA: TGTGCCAGCAGTAGGGGCGAACCCACAGATACGCAGTATTTT.

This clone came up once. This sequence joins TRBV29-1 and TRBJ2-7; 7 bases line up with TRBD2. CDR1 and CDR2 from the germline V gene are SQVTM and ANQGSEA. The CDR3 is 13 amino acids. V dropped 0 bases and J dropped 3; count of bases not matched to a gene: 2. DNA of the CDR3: TGCAGCGTTGAAGACCGGACTAGCTACGAGCAGTACTTC. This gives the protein CSVEDRTSYEQYF.

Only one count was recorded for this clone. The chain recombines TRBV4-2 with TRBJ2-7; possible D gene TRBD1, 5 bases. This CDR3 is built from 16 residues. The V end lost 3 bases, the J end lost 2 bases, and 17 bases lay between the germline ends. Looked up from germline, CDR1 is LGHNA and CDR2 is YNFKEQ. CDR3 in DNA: TGTGCCAGCAGCCAGAAGTTCGACAGCCGAGCCTACGAGCAGTACTTC. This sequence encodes CASSQKFDSRAYEQYF.